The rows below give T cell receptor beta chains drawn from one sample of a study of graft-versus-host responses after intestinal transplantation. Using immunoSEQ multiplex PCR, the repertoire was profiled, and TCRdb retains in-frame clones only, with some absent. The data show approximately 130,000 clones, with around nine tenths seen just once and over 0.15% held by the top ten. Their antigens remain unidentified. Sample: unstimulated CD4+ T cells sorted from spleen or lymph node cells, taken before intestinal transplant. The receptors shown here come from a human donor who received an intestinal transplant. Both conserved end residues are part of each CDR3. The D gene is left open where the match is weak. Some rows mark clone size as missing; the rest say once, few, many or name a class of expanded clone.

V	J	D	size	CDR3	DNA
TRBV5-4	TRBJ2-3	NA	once	CASSPNINPTDTQYF	TGTGCCAGCAGCCCGAACATAAATCCGACAGATACGCAGTATTTT
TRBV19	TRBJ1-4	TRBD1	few	CASRDGRGTTNEKLFF	TGTGCCAGTAGAGACGGCAGGGGGACAACTAATGAAAAACTGTTTTTT
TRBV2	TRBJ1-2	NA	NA	CATAQLHGYTF	TGTGCCACCGCACAGCTACATGGCTACACCTTC
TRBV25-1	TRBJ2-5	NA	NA	CASRQRETQYF	TGTGCCAGCAGGCAGAGGGAGACCCAGTACTTC
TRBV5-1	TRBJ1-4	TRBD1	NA	CASSLGGQGARKLFF	TGCGCCAGCAGCTTGGGTGGACAGGGGGCGAGAAAACTGTTTTTT
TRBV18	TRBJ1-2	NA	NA	CASSPLDPLVNGYTF	TGTGCCAGCTCACCACTCGACCCCTTAGTTAATGGCTACACCTTC
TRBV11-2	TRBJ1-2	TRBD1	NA	CASSPGTGYGYTF	TGTGCCAGCAGCCCCGGGACAGGATATGGCTACACCTTC
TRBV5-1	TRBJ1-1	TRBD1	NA	CASSPSGQTRTEAFF	TGCGCCAGCAGCCCATCGGGACAGACAAGGACTGAAGCTTTCTTT
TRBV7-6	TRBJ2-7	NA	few	CASSFGSAYEQYF	TGTGCCAGCAGCTTTGGGTCCGCCTACGAGCAGTACTTC
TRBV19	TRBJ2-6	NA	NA	CASSFGFSGANVLTF	TGTGCCAGTAGTTTCGGATTCTCTGGGGCCAACGTCCTGACTTTC
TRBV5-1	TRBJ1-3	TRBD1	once	CASSLVGTGTSGNTIYF	TGCGCCAGCAGCTTGGTGGGGACAGGGACCTCTGGAAACACCATATATTTT
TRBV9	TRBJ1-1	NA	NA	CASSGNLGNTEAFF	TGTGCCAGCAGTGGTAACTTGGGGAACACTGAAGCTTTCTTT
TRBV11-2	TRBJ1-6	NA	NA	CASSLHGRVNSPLHF	TGTGCCAGCAGCCTACATGGACGGGTTAATTCACCCCTCCACTTT
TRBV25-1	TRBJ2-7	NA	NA	CASSDRRTDLSSYEQYF	TGTGCCAGCAGTGACCGTAGGACGGATCTATCCTCCTACGAGCAGTACTTC
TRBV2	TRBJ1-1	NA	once	CASRYIGGNTEAFF	TGTGCCAGCAGGTACATAGGGGGGAACACTGAAGCTTTCTTT
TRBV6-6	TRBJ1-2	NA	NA	CASSYSKGSGYGYTF	TGTGCCAGCAGTTACTCGAAGGGTTCGGGCTATGGCTACACCTTC
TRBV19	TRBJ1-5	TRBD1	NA	CASREGAPLNQPQHF	TGTGCCAGTCGCGAGGGGGCGCCCCTCAATCAGCCCCAGCATTTT
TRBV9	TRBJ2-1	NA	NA	CASSVARSFSSYNEQFF	TGTGCCAGCAGCGTAGCGAGGTCCTTCAGCTCCTACAATGAGCAGTTCTTC
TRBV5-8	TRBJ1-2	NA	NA	CASSSLYTGDYGYTF	TGTGCCAGCAGCTCTCTTTACACGGGGGACTATGGCTACACCTTC
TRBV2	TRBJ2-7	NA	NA	CASSDGQISEQYF	TGTGCCAGCAGTGATGGGCAGATCTCCGAGCAGTACTTC
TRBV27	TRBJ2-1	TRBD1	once	CASSPRGRSQQFF	TGTGCCAGCAGTCCCAGGGGGAGATCTCAGCAGTTCTTC
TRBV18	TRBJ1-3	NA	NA	CASSPDTRNTIYF	TGTGCCAGCTCCCCCGACACTCGAAACACCATATATTTT
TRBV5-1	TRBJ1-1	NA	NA	CASSLQSENTEAFF	TGCGCCAGCAGCTTGCAATCAGAGAACACTGAAGCTTTCTTT
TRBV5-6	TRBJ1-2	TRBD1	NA	CASRETGVFYGYTF	TGTGCCAGCAGGGAGACAGGGGTGTTCTATGGCTACACCTTC
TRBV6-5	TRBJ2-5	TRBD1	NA	CASDRGHETQYF	TGTGCCAGCGACAGGGGGCATGAGACCCAGTACTTC
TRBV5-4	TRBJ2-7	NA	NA	CASSLGGKAYEQYF	TGTGCCAGCAGCTTAGGGGGGAAAGCCTACGAGCAGTACTTC
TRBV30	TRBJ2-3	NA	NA	CAWSKEQQDTQYF	TGTGCCTGGAGTAAGGAGCAGCAAGATACGCAGTATTTT